This TCR beta chain was obtained from a study of T cells after yellow fever vaccination. This clonotype showed up many times. Germline V gives CDR1 SGHRS, CDR2 YFSETQ. The CDR3 has 15 amino acids. Trimming shortened V by 4 bases and J by 2 bases, and 14 bases separated the two germline ends. TCRdb itself ran the 5' RACE reads through MiXCR, one entry per CDR3 protein. This sample has 300,000 to 350,000 distinct CDR3 sequences; 3.5% to 4.5% occur once, and the top ten carry just under 20%. The sequence derives from a young man who received the YFV17D yellow fever vaccine. This rearrangement joins TRBV5-1 to TRBJ2-3; perhaps TRBD2 as D (7 bases). This material consisted of PBMCs, taken 15 days after the yellow fever booster vaccination. The CDR3 region has the DNA TGCGCCAGCAGCCCCTATGGGGGGGCCACAGATACGCAGTATTTT. This translates into CASSPYGGATDTQYF.